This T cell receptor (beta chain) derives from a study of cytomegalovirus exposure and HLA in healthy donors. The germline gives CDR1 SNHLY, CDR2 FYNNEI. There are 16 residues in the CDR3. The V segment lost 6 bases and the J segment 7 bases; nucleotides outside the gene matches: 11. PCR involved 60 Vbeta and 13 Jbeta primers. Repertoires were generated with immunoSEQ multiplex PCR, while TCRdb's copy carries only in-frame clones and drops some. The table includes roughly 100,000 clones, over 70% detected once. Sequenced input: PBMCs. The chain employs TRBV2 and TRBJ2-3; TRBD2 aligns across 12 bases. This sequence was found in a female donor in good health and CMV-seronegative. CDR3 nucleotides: TGTGCCAGCAGGGCTCCGACTAGCGGGAGAGTTAATACGCAGTATTTT. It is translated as CASRAPTSGRVNTQYF. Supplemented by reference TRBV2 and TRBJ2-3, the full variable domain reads EPEVTQTPSHQVTQMGQEVILRCVPISNHLYFYWYRQILGQKVEFLVSFYNNEISEKSEIFDDQFSVERPDGSNFTLKIRSTKLEDSAMYFCASRAPTSGRVNTQYFGPGTRLTVL.